The TCR beta chain described here comes from a study of blood T cell repertoires in COVID-19. Study-wide context: The origin of the acute and convalescent COVID-19 samples was the United States, Italy and Spain. The cDNA or gDNA used as material had been derived from T cells, B-cell-depleted T cells, or PBMCs.

V was pared by 2 bases and J by 6 bases, with 7 bases between. Germline lookup yields CDR1 SNHLY and CDR2 FYNNEI. The CDR3 loop spans 12 amino acids. Original data processing: Estimation of nucleated cell counts was performed using reference gene primer amplification. TCRdb's copy holds only in-frame clones and misses some; the assay was immunoSEQ multiplex PCR. Clone size and the V and J calls come from that table; the DNA yielded D and trimming. Here the sample spans about 210,000 clones, roughly four fifths being singletons. The sample was peripheral blood. This receptor was taken from a woman between 45 and 65 years old with active or convalescent COVID-19. This chain joins TRBV2 and TRBJ1-1; tentatively, D is TRBD1 (5 bases). CDR3 nucleotide sequence: TGTGCCAGCAGTGAATCAGGGTCTGAAGCTTTCTTT. As protein: CASSESGSEAFF.